This T cell receptor beta chain was sequenced for a study of identifying expanded T cells in peripheral blood. General study results and limits: Variance in clone template counts between roughly two-week samples significantly increased with total template count across all healthy donors.

TCRdb keeps only in-frame clones here, not all; method: immunoSEQ multiplex PCR. The data contain around 100,000 clones, about 87% of them seen just once; the ten biggest clones take up more than 5.5%. As for this clone: Its antigen is unknown.

CDR3 length: 13 amino acids. Germline loops: CDR1 SGHNT, CDR2 YENEEA. Trimming stripped 5 bases from V and 4 bases from J, with 11 bases between. Input material: blood. This clonotype was sampled from a person between 18 and 75 years old in good health. The chain recombines TRBV11-3 with TRBJ1-1; D unclear. The CDR3 sequence: CASSPQVFTEAFF. The CDR3 coding sequence is TGTGCCAGCAGCCCCCAGGTTTTCACTGAAGCTTTCTTT.